This TCR beta chain was captured in a study of control samples from healthy donors and cancer patients. Between the trimmed V and J ends, which lost 3 bases and 0 bases, there was a span of 7 bases. This CDR3 region has 14 residues. Germline loops: CDR1 SGDLS, CDR2 YYNGEE. Assay used: immunoSEQ multiplex PCR; TCRdb lists only in-frame clones, some missing. The data contain fewer than 60,000 clones, around 95% of them singletons. This clonotype was sampled from a man under 40 in good health. Specimen: blood. J is TRBJ1-5 and V is TRBV9, with a possible D match to TRBD1 (5 bases). The CDR3 protein is CASSEGHSNQPQHF. The CDR3 DNA sequence: TGTGCCAGCAGCGAGGGGCATAGCAATCAGCCCCAGCATTTT.